The 20 T cell receptor beta chains below were found in one sample sequenced in a study of regulatory T cells in long-lasting Graves disease. Time point denoted: newly diagnosed GD, antithyroid drugs for less than 3 months. Making the TCR library involved RNA that had been extracted from PBMCs. The authors built TCR beta libraries using iRepertoire HTBI primers and Arm-PCR of CDR3 regions. MiXCR, applied by TCRdb to the multiplex PCR reads, yields one record per CDR3 protein. The data show about half a million distinct CDR3 sequences, about 12% seen once. The sample was also reused in another study, on T cells in Graves' hyperthyroidism and ophthalmopathy.

The material was peripheral blood mononuclear cells (PBMCs), obtained at new diagnosis, from a patient treated with antithyroid drugs. All receptors derive from a woman aged 25 to 39 with Graves disease.

This clonotype was counted many times. This sequence joins TRBV14 and TRBJ1-1, with D tentatively TRBD1 (5 bases). V lost 6 bases and J lost 1, with 21 bases in between. The CDR3 is 17 residues long. CDR1 and CDR2 from the germline V gene are SGHDN and FVKESK. CDR3 sequence: CASRLRGHLTGNTEAFF. The CDR3 DNA is TGTGCCAGCAGGCTTAGAGGACACCTCACCGGGAACACTGAAGCTTTCTTT.

This clonotype was counted ten times or more. The chain combines TRBV6-2 or TRBV6-3 with TRBJ2-5; 9 positions agree with TRBD1. Germline lookup yields CDR1 MNHEY and CDR2 SVGEGT. V lost 0 bases to trimming and J lost 5 bases; unmatched junction nucleotides: 7. This CDR3 is 16 amino acids long. The CDR3: CASSYSRRTGAETQYF. In nucleotides, the CDR3 is TGTGCCAGCAGTTACTCGAGGCGGACAGGGGCGGAGACCCAGTACTTC.

The gene calls are TRBV19 and TRBJ1-5, with 10 bases aligning to TRBD1. The CDR3 consists of 15 residues. CDR1 is LNHDA and CDR2 is SQIVND in the germline V gene (reference sequence). Trimming at V came to 6 bases and at J to 9 bases, leaving 11 bases not matched to a gene. CDR3 nucleotide sequence: TGTGCCAGTAGGGGAACGGGACAGGGGATCAGGCCCCAGCATTTT. It encodes CASRGTGQGIRPQHF.

The rearrangement uses TRBV20-1 and TRBJ1-5; no firm D call. The CDR3 consists of 13 residues. CDR1 is DFQATT, CDR2 SNEGSKA, per germline (reference sequence). V lost 5 bases and J lost 7, with 15 bases in between. The CDR3 sequence is CSAGKQYGQPQHF. Written as DNA, the CDR3 is TGCAGTGCTGGGAAGCAGTACGGACAGCCCCAGCATTTT.

This clonotype was recorded at least ten times. V usage is TRBV3-1 and J usage is TRBJ2-7; 8 positions match TRBD1. The CDR3 has 14 amino acids. The J segment lost 6 bases and the V segment lost 4 bases, leaving 8 bases of the junction unmatched. Germline V CDR1 and CDR2: LGHDT, YNNKEL (reference sequence). CDR3 DNA sequence: TGTGCCAGCAGCCTGACGACAGGGGACAGCGAGCAGTACTTC. Translating it yields CASSLTTGDSEQYF.

This clonotype turned up a few times. The J gene is TRBJ2-3, the V gene TRBV19; TRBD1 might be the D (5 bases). The germline gives CDR1 LNHDA, CDR2 SQIVND (reference sequence). Deletions cut 6 bases from V and 2 bases from J, with 18 bases between. This CDR3 is built from 16 residues. The CDR3 DNA reads as TGTGCCAGTAGACGCCGCAAAGGGGTGGCCACAGATACGCAGTATTTT. Residues: CASRRRKGVATDTQYF.

The V call is TRBV4-1, the J call TRBJ2-2; D ambiguous. The CDR3 runs 14 residues. V was shortened by 3 bases and J by 6 bases, with 11 bases between the two germline ends. The germline CDR1 and CDR2 sequences are MGHRA and YSYEKL. The CDR3 loop is CASSHLGRSGELFF. In DNA form, the CDR3 reads TGCGCCAGCAGCCACCTAGGGCGGTCCGGGGAGCTGTTTTTT.

This clonotype was found many times. A single base separates this from a much larger clone, so it may be a read error. This CDR3 reads CASRSYNEQFF. CDR3 DNA sequence: TGTGCCAGCAGATCCTACAATGAGCAGTTCTTC. The chain has TRBV6-2 or TRBV6-3 and TRBJ2-1, with unresolved D. The CDR3 totals 11 residues. CDR1 MNHEY and CDR2 SVGEGT come from the germline V gene. V was cut by 6 bases and J by 1 base, with 1 base left in between.

This clonotype was seen many times. The chain links TRBV14 to TRBJ2-3; 9 bases agree with TRBD1. The V segment lost 4 bases and the J segment 6 bases; nucleotides outside the gene matches: 11. CDR3 length equals 16 residues. Looked up from germline, CDR1 is SGHDN and CDR2 is FVKESK. The CDR3 DNA follows: TGTGCCAGCAGCCGATTGGACAGGGGCCACACCGATACGCAGTATTTT. Amino acids: CASSRLDRGHTDTQYF.

In its sample, this clonotype was seen many times. This chain joins TRBV27 and TRBJ1-6; D not certain. CDR3 length equals 17 residues. CDR1 is MNHEY and CDR2 is SMNVEV in the germline V gene (reference sequence). V was cut by 5 bases and J by 4 bases, with 18 bases left in between. The CDR3 DNA reads as TGTGCCAGCAGTCTCGGGCCTACGGCCCAATATAATTCACCCCTCCACTTT. It encodes CASSLGPTAQYNSPLHF.

The table lists this clonotype with many counts. This chain connects TRBV20-1 to TRBJ2-1; 13 bases line up with TRBD2. Trimming cost V 5 bases and J 9 bases; bases outside gene matches: 13. CDR1 and CDR2 from the germline V gene are DFQATT and SNEGSKA (reference sequence). The CDR3 has 16 amino acids. CDR3 residues: CSAWRLAGGRSGEQFF. DNA for the CDR3: TGCAGTGCTTGGAGACTAGCGGGAGGTCGGAGTGGTGAGCAGTTCTTC.

V gene TRBV14 combines with J gene TRBJ1-3; tentative D call: TRBD1 (6 bases). With 5 bases removed from V and 0 bases from J, the gap between germline ends came to 14 bases. The CDR3 runs to 16 residues. Per the germline V gene, CDR1 is SGHDN and CDR2 is FVKESK. CDR3 coding DNA: TGTGCCAGCAGCACCGCGGACAGAACCTCTGGAAACACCATATATTTT. Translation gives CASSTADRTSGNTIYF.

Only a few counts were recorded for this clonotype. V gene TRBV19 combines with J gene TRBJ2-7; unclear D gene. Germline CDR1 is LNHDA and CDR2 is SQIVND (reference sequence). V was shortened by 5 bases and J by 1 base, with 21 bases between the two germline ends. CDR3 length equals 17 residues. CDR3 coding DNA: TGTGCCAGTAGTGCACGGACGGTCTCACTGTCTTCCTACGAGCAGTACTTC. The encoded protein is CASSARTVSLSSYEQYF. Full variable domain (outside the CDR3, taken from reference TRBV19 and TRBJ2-7): DGGITQSPKYLFRKEGQNVTLSCEQNLNHDAMYWYRQDPGQGLRLIYYSQIVNDFQKGDIAEGYSVSREKKESFPLTVTSAQKNPTAFYLCASSARTVSLSSYEQYFGPGTRLTVT.

This clonotype was seen many times. The V and J genes are TRBV20-1 and TRBJ1-2; D might be TRBD1 (5 bases). Trimming pared 1 base from V and 7 bases from J, leaving 13 bases between. Germline V gene data show CDR1 as DFQATT and CDR2 as SNEGSKA (reference sequence). This CDR3 has 13 residues. The CDR3 coding sequence is TGCAGTGCTAGAGTAGCGGGGGTCCGTGGCTACACCTTC. It translates to CSARVAGVRGYTF.

This clonotype was recorded a few times. J is TRBJ2-1 and V is TRBV3-1; no clear D. Germline V gene sequence: CDR1 LGHDT, CDR2 YNNKEL (reference sequence). V lost 6 bases and J 4 bases, leaving 4 bases between the germline ends. The length of the CDR3 is 11 residues. The CDR3, as DNA: TGTGCCAGCAGGATTTACAATGAGCAGTTCTTC. Protein sequence: CASRIYNEQFF.

The V and J genes are TRBV3-1 and TRBJ2-1; 14 bases align to TRBD2. Per germline, CDR1 LGHDT and CDR2 YNNKEL (reference sequence). The CDR3 extends over 16 amino acids. The junction had 6 bases not matched to a gene; V was cut back by 2 bases and J by 9 bases. The CDR3 region is CASSQIGLAGGGEQFF. DNA for the CDR3: TGTGCCAGCAGCCAAATCGGACTAGCGGGAGGTGGTGAGCAGTTCTTC.

As to this clonotype: This likely stems from a read error, as it lies one base from a far larger clone. The J gene is TRBJ2-5, the V gene TRBV7-9; D perhaps matches TRBD1 (5 bases). CDR1 is SEHNR, CDR2 FQNEAQ, per germline (reference sequence). Deletions cut 3 bases from V and 1 base from J, with 15 bases between. The CDR3 consists of 16 residues. CDR3 amino acids: CASSLGRSTFQETQYF. For the CDR3, the DNA is TGTGCCAGCAGCTTGGGGCGGTCGACGTTCCAAGAGACCCAGTACTTC.

This clonotype was detected ten times or more. V usage is TRBV7-9 and J usage is TRBJ2-3; 8 bases agree with TRBD2. The trim removed 1 base at V and 6 bases at J, leaving 6 bases unmatched. Germline CDR1 and CDR2: SEHNR and FQNEAQ (reference sequence). The CDR3 is 15 amino acids. Here the CDR3 DNA reads TGTGCCAGCAGCTTAGTAGCGGGACTTTCGGATACGCAGTATTTT. This sequence encodes CASSLVAGLSDTQYF.

About this clonotype itself: It is likely a read error, because the conserved phenylalanine at the end of the CDR3 is missing. This chain uses TRBV7-6 with TRBJ2-7, with TRBD1 matching over 9 bases. J was trimmed by 6 bases and V by 5 bases; bases with no gene match: 8. This CDR3 is built from 14 residues. Germline loops: CDR1 SGHVS, CDR2 FNYEAQ. CDR3 protein: CASSARWDRVEQYL. The CDR3 region has the DNA TGTGCCAGCAGCGCACGTTGGGACAGGGTCGAGCAGTACCTC.

In its sample, this clonotype was seen many times. The chain combines TRBV28 with TRBJ2-7; TRBD1 or TRBD2 may be the D gene (5 bases each). Germline V gene lookup returns CDR1 MDHEN and CDR2 SYDVKM. Trimming removed 7 bases at V and 5 bases at J, with 9 bases between. The CDR3 extends over 11 amino acids. The CDR3 loop reads CASTRGDEQYF. CDR3 coding DNA: TGTGCCAGCACTCGAGGGGACGAGCAGTACTTC.